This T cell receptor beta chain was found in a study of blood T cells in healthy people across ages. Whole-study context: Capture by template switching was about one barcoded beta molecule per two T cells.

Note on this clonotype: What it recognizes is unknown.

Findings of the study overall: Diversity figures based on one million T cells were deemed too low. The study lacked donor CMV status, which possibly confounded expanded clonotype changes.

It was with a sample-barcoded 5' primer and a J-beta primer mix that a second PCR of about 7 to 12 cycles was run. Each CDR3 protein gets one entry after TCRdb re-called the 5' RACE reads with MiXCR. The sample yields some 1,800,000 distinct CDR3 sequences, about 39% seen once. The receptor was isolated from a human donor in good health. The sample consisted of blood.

This CDR3 is CAWGTTGPSGANVLTF. CDR3 nucleotides: TGTGCCTGGGGGACAACAGGGCCCTCTGGGGCCAACGTCCTGACTTTC. V usage is TRBV30 and J usage is TRBJ2-6; TRBD1 might be the D (6 bases). The V end lost 5 bases, the J end lost 0 bases, and 14 bases lay between the germline ends. The CDR3 spans 16 residues. Germline CDR1 is GTSNPN and CDR2 is SVGIG (reference sequence).